The 22 T cell receptor beta chains below come from one sample, sequenced in a study of CD8+ T cells in alopecia areata. Reverse transcribed after extraction, RNA yielded cDNA as the sequencing template. The assay was immunoSEQ multiplex PCR, and TCRdb's table has in-frame clones only and misses some. Of over 150,000 clones in the sample, about 56% were seen once. Sample: CD8+ T cells sorted from blood. These receptor sequences come from a human donor in good health.

The DNA of the CDR3 is TGCGCCAGCAGCGCAGACAGGGCCCTTTACAATGAGCAGTTCTTC. Protein sequence: CASSADRALYNEQFF. The chain recombines TRBV5-1 with TRBJ2-1; TRBD1 agrees at 7 bases. The J segment lost 4 bases and the V segment lost 4 bases, leaving 8 bases of the junction unmatched. Germline V gene data show CDR1 as SGHRS and CDR2 as YFSETQ. CDR3 length: 15 residues.

Only a few counts were recorded for this clone. The chain is built from TRBV5-1 and TRBJ1-2; no clear D. This CDR3 region has 11 residues. Trimming left V 0 bases short and J 7 bases short, with 4 bases between. CDR1 SGHRS and CDR2 YFSETQ come from the germline V gene. Here the CDR3 reads CASSLDGGYTF. The CDR3 region has the DNA TGCGCCAGCAGCTTGGACGGTGGCTACACCTTC. The complete variable domain, with remaining parts taken from reference TRBV5-1 and TRBJ1-2, reads KAGVTQTPRYLIKTRGQQVTLSCSPISGHRSVSWYQQTPGQGLQFLFEYFSETQRNKGNFPGRFSGRQFSNSRSEMNVSTLELGDSALYLCASSLDGGYTFGSGTRLTVV.

This clone has only a few counts. V gene TRBV4-1 combines with J gene TRBJ2-5; tentatively, D is TRBD1 or TRBD2 (5 bases each). This CDR3 comprises 17 residues. Germline values: CDR1 MGHRA, CDR2 YSYEKL. V dropped 1 base and J dropped 5 bases, with 20 bases sitting between them. The CDR3, as DNA: TGCGCCAGCAGCCAAGTGGAGGTCACTGGGGCGGAGGAGACCCAGTACTTC. It translates to CASSQVEVTGAEETQYF.

The genes are TRBV30 and TRBJ1-1, with D hard to call. The CDR3 length is 15 residues. Germline CDR1 is GTSNPN and CDR2 is SVGIG (reference sequence). Trimming pared 3 bases from V and 0 bases from J, leaving 14 bases between. As DNA, the CDR3 is TGTGCCTGGAGAGTTGGAGCAGGCCTGAACACTGAAGCTTTCTTT. Encoded protein: CAWRVGAGLNTEAFF.

The V and J genes are TRBV27 and TRBJ2-7; D uncertain. The CDR3 length is 14 residues. V was cut by 1 base and J by 2 bases, with 9 bases left in between. Germline assignment: CDR1 MNHEY and CDR2 SMNVEV (reference sequence). The CDR3 protein is CASSLYWGPYEQYF. Here the CDR3 DNA reads TGTGCCAGCAGTTTATACTGGGGTCCCTACGAGCAGTACTTC.

This chain links TRBV15 with TRBJ1-2; D ambiguous. The CDR3 spans 15 residues. CDR1 and CDR2 (germline): LNHNV, YYDKDF (reference sequence). Deletions cut 5 bases from V and 6 bases from J, with 19 bases between. CDR3 coding DNA: TGTGCCACCAGCCCCGGTCTAGCCCACCAGGATGGCTACACCTTC. This gives the protein CATSPGLAHQDGYTF.

This clone turned up a few times. The V gene is TRBV6-6, the J gene TRBJ1-1, with D uncertain. The V end lost 8 bases, the J end lost 6 bases, and 13 bases lay between the germline ends. The CDR3 contains 12 residues. In germline, CDR1 is MNHNY, CDR2 SVGAGI (reference sequence). This chain's CDR3 is CASVIPGAEAFF. In nucleotides, the CDR3 is TGTGCCAGCGTAATCCCGGGCGCTGAAGCTTTCTTT.

This clone was seen only a few times. This sample also contains other DNA sequences that code for the same CDR3. V is TRBV5-6 and J is TRBJ1-1; a weak D match, TRBD1 (5 bases). CDR3 length: 12 amino acids. The ends were cut back, 4 bases at V and 3 bases at J, with 7 bases in the middle. Per the germline V gene, CDR1 is SGHDT and CDR2 is YYEEEE. The CDR3 DNA reads TGTGCCAGCAGCCTGGGGGACACTGAAGCTTTCTTT. Translating it yields CASSLGDTEAFF.

The rearrangement joins TRBV4-1 to TRBJ1-6; D perhaps matches TRBD1 (5 bases). The V end lost 5 bases, the J end lost 7 bases, and 15 bases lay between the germline ends. This CDR3 region has 15 residues. Germline assignment: CDR1 MGHRA and CDR2 YSYEKL. CDR3 coding DNA: TGCGCCAGCAGCTACCGCCCAGGGCGCAATTCACCCCTCCACTTT. Protein sequence: CASSYRPGRNSPLHF.

The V and J genes are TRBV7-9 and TRBJ2-5; D possibly corresponds to TRBD2 (6 bases). Trimming removed 6 bases at V and 3 bases at J, with 14 bases between. Germline-derived CDR1 and CDR2 are SEHNR and FQNEAQ (reference sequence). The CDR3 is made up of 14 amino acids. CDR3 DNA sequence: TGTGCCAGCAGTTCCAGTGGAGGGGAAGAGACCCAGTACTTC. This sequence encodes CASSSSGGEETQYF.

J is TRBJ1-1 and V is TRBV7-9; D unresolved. Trimming shortened V by 4 bases and J by 1 base, and 10 bases separated the two germline ends. Germline V gene sequence: CDR1 SEHNR, CDR2 FQNEAQ (reference sequence). The CDR3 loop spans 14 amino acids. The CDR3 spells CASSSEGKNTEAFF. The DNA of the CDR3 is TGTGCCAGCAGCTCCGAGGGAAAGAACACTGAAGCTTTCTTT. The whole variable domain, remainder taken from reference TRBV7-9 and TRBJ1-1, is DTGVSQNPRHKITKRGQNVTFRCDPISEHNRLYWYRQTLGQGPEFLTYFQNEAQLEKSRLLSDRFSAERPKGSFSTLEIQRTEQGDSAMYLCASSSEGKNTEAFFGQGTRLTVV.

This clone was seen only a few times. The genes are TRBV10-3 and TRBJ2-5; 9 nucleotides agree with TRBD2. V gave up 3 bases and J gave up 1 base; unmatched junction bases: 6. The CDR3 sequence is 16 residues long. Germline assignment: CDR1 ENHRY and CDR2 SYGVKD. The CDR3 region has the DNA TGTGCCATCAGTGACCCGGGACTAGCCACCCAAGAGACCCAGTACTTC. It codes for CAISDPGLATQETQYF.

The V call is TRBV27, the J call TRBJ1-1; D possibly corresponds to TRBD1 (6 bases). The ends were cut back, 3 bases at V and 1 base at J, with 6 bases in the middle. Per germline, CDR1 MNHEY and CDR2 SMNVEV (reference sequence). The CDR3 consists of 13 residues. CDR3 in amino acids: CASSLTGNTEAFF. The CDR3 coding sequence is TGTGCCAGCAGTTTGACAGGGAACACTGAAGCTTTCTTT.

The chain couples TRBV29-1 to TRBJ2-3, with D perhaps being TRBD1 or TRBD2 (6 bases each). The CDR3 contains 14 residues. Trimming shortened V by 4 bases and J by 4 bases, and 15 bases separated the two germline ends. Germline CDR1 is SQVTM and CDR2 is ANQGSEA. CDR3 region: CSVGFRGRADTQYF. The CDR3 bases are TGCAGCGTTGGGTTCCGGGGGCGCGCAGATACGCAGTATTTT.

This chain links TRBV15 with TRBJ1-1; D gene ambiguous. The germline gives CDR1 LNHNV, CDR2 YYDKDF (reference sequence). The CDR3 loop spans 13 amino acids. Trimming removed 5 bases from V and 8 bases from J, with 15 bases in between. DNA of the CDR3: TGTGCCACCAGCCCTCGGGCCCGACGGGAAGCTTTCTTT. Translating it yields CATSPRARREAFF.

This clone was recorded a few times. The CDR3 reads CSVIIRDYPLDEQYF. DNA for the CDR3: TGCAGCGTGATAATCCGGGACTACCCTCTTGACGAGCAGTACTTC. This chain links TRBV29-1 with TRBJ2-7, with TRBD2 identical over 7 bases. Germline lookup yields CDR1 SQVTM and CDR2 ANQGSEA. The CDR3 length is 15 residues. The ends lost 6 bases at V and 5 bases at J; junction bases unmatched: 16.

V usage is TRBV7-9 and J usage is TRBJ2-7; tentative D call: TRBD1 (5 bases). CDR1 and CDR2 (germline): SEHNR, FQNEAQ (reference sequence). The CDR3 consists of 13 residues. V was clipped by 3 bases and J by 7 bases, with 13 bases between them. Here the CDR3 reads CASSFPGKEEQYF. The CDR3 DNA reads TGTGCCAGCAGCTTCCCAGGGAAAGAAGAGCAGTACTTC.

The chain combines TRBV5-4 with TRBJ2-3, with D possibly TRBD2 on 5 matching bases. Germline assignment: CDR1 SGHNT and CDR2 YYREEE (reference sequence). The CDR3 is 14 residues long. Deletions cut 4 bases from V and 4 bases from J, with 13 bases between. The CDR3 DNA is TGTGCCAGCAGCGATAGGGAGCCATCAGATACGCAGTATTTT. Translation gives CASSDREPSDTQYF.

The genes are TRBV29-1 and TRBJ1-2, with 7 positions matching TRBD1. Germline V gene sequence: CDR1 SQVTM, CDR2 ANQGSEA. The CDR3 spans 13 residues. J was trimmed by 0 bases and V by 8 bases; bases with no gene match: 6. CDR3 sequence reads: CSLADRPNYGYTF. In DNA, the CDR3 is TGCAGCCTCGCGGACAGGCCTAACTATGGCTACACCTTC.

This clone was counted only a few times. The chain employs TRBV7-9 and TRBJ2-3; D gene ambiguous. Trimming removed 1 base from V and 3 bases from J, with 5 bases in between. The CDR3 runs to 13 residues. Per germline, CDR1 SEHNR and CDR2 FQNEAQ (reference sequence). The CDR3, as DNA: TGTGCCAGCAGCTTAGAGGGAACAGATACGCAGTATTTT. Amino acids: CASSLEGTDTQYF.

This chain uses TRBV11-2 with TRBJ2-1; 8 positions agree with TRBD2. The CDR3 is 16 residues long. With 0 bases clipped from V and 5 bases from J, the junction kept 6 bases outside the gene matches. CDR1 and CDR2 (germline): SGHAT, FQNNGV. Here the CDR3 DNA reads TGTGCCAGCAGCTTAGAATGGACGGGGGGGGACAATGAGCAGTTCTTC. Translated, it gives CASSLEWTGGDNEQFF.

The chain uses TRBV29-1 and TRBJ1-2; tentatively, D is TRBD1 (6 bases). Deletions cut 5 bases from V and 8 bases from J, with 9 bases between. The CDR3 loop spans 10 amino acids. Per germline, CDR1 SQVTM and CDR2 ANQGSEA. Written as DNA, the CDR3 is TGCAGCGTTCGGGGGGGCGGCTACACCTTC. Translation: CSVRGGGYTF.